This TCR beta chain was sequenced for a study of response to subunit inactivated influenza vaccine. In TCRdb, the RT-PCR reads were re-called with MiXCR into one record per CDR3 protein. This sample carries hundreds of thousands of distinct CDR3 sequences, approximately 12% of them seen once, and the ten largest clones take about a tenth. The CDR3 runs 14 residues. Per germline, CDR1 LGHDT and CDR2 YNNKEL (reference sequence). V dropped 0 bases and J dropped 4 bases, with 6 bases sitting between them. V is TRBV3-1 and J is TRBJ2-2; D is unclear. This clonotype was sampled from a man aged 50 or older who received an inactivated influenza vaccine. This material consisted of PBMCs from blood, taken on the day of vaccination. CDR3 nucleotide sequence: TGTGCCAGCAGCCAAGATAGGCCCACCGGGGAGCTGTTTTTT. Translation gives CASSQDRPTGELFF.